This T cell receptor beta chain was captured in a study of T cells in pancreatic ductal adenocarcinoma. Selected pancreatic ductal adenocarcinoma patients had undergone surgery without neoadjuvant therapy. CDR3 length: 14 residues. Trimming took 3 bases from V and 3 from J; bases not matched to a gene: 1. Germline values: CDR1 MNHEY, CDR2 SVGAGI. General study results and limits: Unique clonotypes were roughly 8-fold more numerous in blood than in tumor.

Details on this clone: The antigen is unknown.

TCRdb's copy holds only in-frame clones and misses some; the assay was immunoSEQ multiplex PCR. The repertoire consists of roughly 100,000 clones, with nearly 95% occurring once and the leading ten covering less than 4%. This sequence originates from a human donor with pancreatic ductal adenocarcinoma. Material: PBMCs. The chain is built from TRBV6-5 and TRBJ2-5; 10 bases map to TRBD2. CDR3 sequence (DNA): TGTGCCAGCAGTTATCTAGCGGGAGAAGAGACCCAGTACTTC. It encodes CASSYLAGEETQYF.